The TCR beta chain under discussion was sequenced for a study of CD8 T cells in ankylosing spondylitis. General observations from the study: Reactive arthritis synovial fluid and blood previously showed some of these motif variants.

TCRdb ran MiXCR on the 5' RACE reads and lists one entry per CDR3 protein. This sample has about 340,000 distinct CDR3 sequences, with 20% found just once. This clonotype was observed a handful of times. No antigen is known for it. CDR1 and CDR2 from the germline V gene are SGDLS and YYNGEE. The CDR3 sequence is 14 residues long. J gave up 5 bases and V 0 bases, and 4 bases lay outside the gene matches. The sequenced sample consisted of blood, either unsorted or a sorted T cell fraction (not recorded which). The V gene is TRBV9, the J gene TRBJ2-5; the match to TRBD1 covers 7 bases. The clonotype originates from a male donor with ankylosing spondylitis or in good health (not recorded which). The CDR3 protein is CASSVEGGDETQYF. The CDR3 coding sequence is TGTGCCAGCAGCGTAGAAGGGGGCGACGAGACCCAGTACTTC.